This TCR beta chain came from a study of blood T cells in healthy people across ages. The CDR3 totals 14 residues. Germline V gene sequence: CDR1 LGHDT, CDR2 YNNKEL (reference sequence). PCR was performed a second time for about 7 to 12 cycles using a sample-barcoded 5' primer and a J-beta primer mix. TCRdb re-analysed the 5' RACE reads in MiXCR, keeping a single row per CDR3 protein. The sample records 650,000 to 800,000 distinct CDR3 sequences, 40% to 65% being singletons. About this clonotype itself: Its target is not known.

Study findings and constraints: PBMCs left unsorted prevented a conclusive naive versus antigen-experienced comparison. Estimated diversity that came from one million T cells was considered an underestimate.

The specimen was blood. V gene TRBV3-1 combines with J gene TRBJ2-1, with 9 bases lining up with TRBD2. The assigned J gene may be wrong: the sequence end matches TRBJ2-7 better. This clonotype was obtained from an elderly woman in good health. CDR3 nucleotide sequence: TGTGCCAGCATCCTTAGCGGGAGTAAGAATGAGCAGTACTTC. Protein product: CASILSGSKNEQYF.